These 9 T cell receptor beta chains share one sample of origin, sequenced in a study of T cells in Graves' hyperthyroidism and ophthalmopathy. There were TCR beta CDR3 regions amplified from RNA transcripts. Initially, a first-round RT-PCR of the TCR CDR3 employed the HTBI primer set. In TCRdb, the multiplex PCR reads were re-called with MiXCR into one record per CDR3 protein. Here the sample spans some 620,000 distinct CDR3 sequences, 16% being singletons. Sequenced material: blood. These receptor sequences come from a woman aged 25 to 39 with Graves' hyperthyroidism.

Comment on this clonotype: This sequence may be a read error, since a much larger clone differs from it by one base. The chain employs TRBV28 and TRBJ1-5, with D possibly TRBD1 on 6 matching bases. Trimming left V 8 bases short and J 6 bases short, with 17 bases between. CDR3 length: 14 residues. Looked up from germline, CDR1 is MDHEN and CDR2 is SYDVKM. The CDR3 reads CASGGRGVGQPQHF. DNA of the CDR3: TGTGCCAGCGGCGGCAGGGGTGTGGGTCAGCCCCAGCATTTT.

CDR3 nucleotides: TGTGCCAGCAGCGTAGGTGGTAGCGGGAGATCGGGGGAGCTGTTTTTT. Its protein product is CASSVGGSGRSGELFF. The V and J genes are TRBV9 and TRBJ2-2, with TRBD2 identical over 9 bases. The CDR3 contains 16 residues. V trimming: 0 bases; J trimming: 8 bases; junction bases outside the gene matches: 8. Looked up from germline, CDR1 is SGDLS and CDR2 is YYNGEE.

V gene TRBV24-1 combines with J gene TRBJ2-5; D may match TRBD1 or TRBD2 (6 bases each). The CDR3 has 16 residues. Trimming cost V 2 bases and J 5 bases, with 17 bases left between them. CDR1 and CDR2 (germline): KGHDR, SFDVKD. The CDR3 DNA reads TGTGCCACCAGTGATTATCCAGGGGAGGACCTGGAGACCCAGTACTTC. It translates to CATSDYPGEDLETQYF.

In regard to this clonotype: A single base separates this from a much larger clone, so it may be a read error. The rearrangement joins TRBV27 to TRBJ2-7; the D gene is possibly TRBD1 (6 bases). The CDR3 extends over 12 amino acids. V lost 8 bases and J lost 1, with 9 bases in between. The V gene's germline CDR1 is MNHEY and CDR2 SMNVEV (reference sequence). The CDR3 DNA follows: TGTGCCAGCGGAACAGGGTCCTACGAGCAGTACTTC. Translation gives CASGTGSYEQYF.

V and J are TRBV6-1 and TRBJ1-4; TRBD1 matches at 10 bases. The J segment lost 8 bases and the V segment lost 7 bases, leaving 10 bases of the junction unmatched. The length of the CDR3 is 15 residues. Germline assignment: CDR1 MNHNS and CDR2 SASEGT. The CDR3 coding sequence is TGTGCCAGCACCATGACAGGGGGCGTTGGCGAAAAACTGTTTTTT. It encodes CASTMTGGVGEKLFF.

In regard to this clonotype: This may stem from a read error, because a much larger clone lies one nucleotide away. CDR3 in amino acids: CAWSSGRGVWQPQHF. CDR3 nucleotide sequence: TGTGCCTGGAGCTCGGGACGGGGGGTATGGCAGCCCCAGCATTTT. The V call is TRBV30, the J call TRBJ1-5, with D maybe TRBD1 (5 bases). Germline V lookup: CDR1 GTSNPN, CDR2 SVGIG (reference sequence). V was trimmed by 3 bases and J by 7 bases, leaving 19 bases between them. The CDR3 consists of 15 residues.

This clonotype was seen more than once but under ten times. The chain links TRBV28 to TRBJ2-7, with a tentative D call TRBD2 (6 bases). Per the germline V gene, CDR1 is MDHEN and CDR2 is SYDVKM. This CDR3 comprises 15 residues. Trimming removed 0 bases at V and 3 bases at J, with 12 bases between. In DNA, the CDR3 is TGTGCCAGCAGTTTATGGGGCGGGAACCTCTACGAGCAGTACTTC. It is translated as CASSLWGGNLYEQYF. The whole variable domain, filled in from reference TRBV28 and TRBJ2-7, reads DVKVTQSSRYLVKRTGEKVFLECVQDMDHENMFWYRQDPGLGLRLIYFSYDVKMKEKGDIPEGYSVSREKKERFSLILESASTNQTSMYLCASSLWGGNLYEQYFGPGTRLTVT.

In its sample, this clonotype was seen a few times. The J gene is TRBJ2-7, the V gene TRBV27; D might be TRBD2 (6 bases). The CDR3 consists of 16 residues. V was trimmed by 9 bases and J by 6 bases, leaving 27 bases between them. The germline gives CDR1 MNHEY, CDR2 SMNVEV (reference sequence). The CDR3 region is CARNPPTRTKGGEQYF. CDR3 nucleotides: TGTGCCAGGAACCCCCCGACTAGGACAAAGGGTGGCGAGCAGTACTTC.

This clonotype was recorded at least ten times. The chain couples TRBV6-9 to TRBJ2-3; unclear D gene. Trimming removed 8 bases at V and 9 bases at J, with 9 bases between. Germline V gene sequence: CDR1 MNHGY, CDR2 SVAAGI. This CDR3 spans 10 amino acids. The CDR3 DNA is TGTGCCAGCGTACATGAGACGCAGTATTTT. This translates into CASVHETQYF.